Presented here are 17 T cell receptor beta chains from one specimen sequenced in a study of T cells after yellow fever vaccination. Using its own MiXCR run on the 5' RACE reads, TCRdb lists one record per CDR3 protein. The sample has roughly 180,000 distinct CDR3 sequences, about 6% seen once. Sequencing used CD4+ T cells sorted from PBMCs, obtained on the day of the first yellow fever vaccination. The receptors originated from a man in his late teens or twenties who received the YFV17D yellow fever vaccine.

There are a few counts of this clonotype. The chain uses TRBV2 and TRBJ2-7; D not resolved. V lost 8 bases, J lost 6 bases, and 8 bases lay in between. The CDR3 covers 10 residues. Germline V gene sequence: CDR1 SNHLY, CDR2 FYNNEI. The CDR3 protein is CASGTSEQYF. For the CDR3, the DNA is TGTGCCAGCGGAACCAGCGAGCAGTACTTC. The variable domain in full, completed from reference TRBV2 and TRBJ2-7, reads EPEVTQTPSHQVTQMGQEVILRCVPISNHLYFYWYRQILGQKVEFLVSFYNNEISEKSEIFDDQFSVERPDGSNFTLKIRSTKLEDSAMYFCASGTSEQYFGPGTRLTVT.

This clonotype was picked up many times. This chain connects TRBV11-2 to TRBJ2-3, with TRBD2 matching 10 bases. The germline gives CDR1 SGHAT, CDR2 FQNNGV. The CDR3 is made up of 16 amino acids. J lost 1 base, V lost 5 bases, and 6 bases had no gene match. CDR3 nucleotides: TGTGCCAGCAGCCGAACTCTAGCGGGGGGCACAGATACGCAGTATTTT. Its protein is CASSRTLAGGTDTQYF.

Note on this clonotype: This could be a read error, since a much larger clone is one nucleotide away. The chain has TRBV7-6 and TRBJ1-2; no clear D. Between the trimmed V and J ends, which lost 2 bases and 7 bases, there was a span of 11 bases. Germline CDR1 and CDR2: SGHVS and FNYEAQ. The CDR3 covers 13 residues. The CDR3, as DNA: TGTGCCAGCAGCTTATACGGCGATGGTGGCTACACCTTC. It yields the protein CASSLYGDGGYTF.

Turning to this clonotype: The CDR3 does not close with the conserved phenylalanine or tryptophan, likely indicating a read error. The genes are TRBV14 and TRBJ2-3, with TRBD2 matching over 9 bases. The V and J ends lost 0 bases and 6 bases, in that order; junction bases with no gene match: 10. The CDR3 extends over 17 amino acids. Germline V gives CDR1 SGHDN, CDR2 FVKESK. The CDR3: CASSQEMGGGAKDTQYL. CDR3 coding DNA: TGTGCCAGCAGCCAAGAAATGGGCGGGGGGGCCAAGGATACGCAGTATCTT.

On this clonotype itself: A read error may produce the germline difference seen at one junction end. The rearrangement joins TRBV7-9 to TRBJ2-5; tentative D call: TRBD1 (5 bases). From germline, CDR1 is SEHNR and CDR2 FQNEAQ (reference sequence). This CDR3 has 12 residues. The CDR3 DNA follows: TGTGCCAGCAGCTTAGCGGATGATGGCCAGGGCTTC. Translated: CASSLADDGQGF.

This clonotype came up many times. The chain joins TRBV27 to TRBJ2-3; maybe TRBD2 (5 bases). This CDR3 region has 15 residues. V was trimmed by 5 bases and J by 2 bases, leaving 14 bases between them. Germline lookup yields CDR1 MNHEY and CDR2 SMNVEV (reference sequence). In nucleotides, the CDR3 is TGTGCCAGCAGTGCCATTCGCCGGGACACAGATACGCAGTATTTT. This gives the protein CASSAIRRDTDTQYF.

This clonotype was seen repeatedly, ten times or more. The chain combines TRBV10-3 with TRBJ2-5, with TRBD1 as a possible D gene (5 bases). Germline V gene sequence: CDR1 ENHRY, CDR2 SYGVKD. Trimming left V 7 bases short and J 3 bases short, with 12 bases between. The CDR3 runs 13 residues. The CDR3 here is CAITKDREETQYF. The CDR3, as DNA: TGTGCCATCACGAAAGACAGAGAAGAGACCCAGTACTTC.

To note about this clonotype: A read error may be the cause here, since a much bigger clone is one base away. The chain uses TRBV24-1 and TRBJ2-1; no reliable D call. Per germline, CDR1 KGHDR and CDR2 SFDVKD. The ends were cut back, 1 base at V and 6 bases at J, with 6 bases in the middle. The CDR3 loop spans 13 amino acids. The CDR3 bases are TGTGCCACCAGTGATTTTGGGTGCAATGAGCAGTTCTTC. This codes for CATSDFGCNEQFF.

This clonotype was counted ten times or more. The rearrangement joins TRBV7-7 to TRBJ2-7; D may be TRBD1 (6 bases). Trimming took off 5 bases at V and 3 bases at J, with 14 bases between the two ends. Looked up from germline, CDR1 is SSHAT and CDR2 is FNYEAQ (reference sequence). The CDR3 totals 14 residues. The CDR3 sequence is CASSPVGGFYEQYF. In DNA, the CDR3 is TGTGCCAGCAGCCCTGTTGGGGGCTTCTACGAGCAGTACTTC.

This clonotype was found a few times. A read error may explain this, as a much larger clone is one base away. The chain recombines TRBV12-3 or TRBV12-4 with TRBJ1-2; D gene unclear. The CDR3 loop spans 12 amino acids. Trimming removed 10 bases at V and 5 bases at J, with 14 bases between. The CDR3: CAISPGSYGYTF. The CDR3 DNA follows: TGTGCCATCAGCCCGGGATCTTATGGCTACACCTTC.

The chain carries TRBV20-1 and TRBJ2-1; 10 bases agree with TRBD2. Germline assignment: CDR1 DFQATT and CDR2 SNEGSKA (reference sequence). J was trimmed by 2 bases and V by 3 bases; bases with no gene match: 10. This CDR3 has 17 residues. The CDR3 coding sequence is TGCAGTGCTAGGGCTAGCGGGGGAGGTTTACCCTACAATGAGCAGTTCTTC. Protein sequence: CSARASGGGLPYNEQFF.

The CDR3 DNA is TGTGCCACCAGTGATTTGATCAGGGGGAGCTCCTACAATGAGCAGTTCTTC. The encoded protein is CATSDLIRGSSYNEQFF. The chain employs TRBV24-1 and TRBJ2-1, with 7 bases that match TRBD1. Germline V gives CDR1 KGHDR, CDR2 SFDVKD. Losses at the gene ends were 0 bases for V and 0 bases for J; bases not matched to a gene: 4. The CDR3 contains 17 residues.

The table lists this clonotype with many counts. CDR3 sequence: CASSEDGGDEKLFF. Written as DNA, the CDR3 is TGTGCCAGCAGCGAGGATGGGGGTGATGAAAAACTGTTTTTT. The chain is built from TRBV12-3 or TRBV12-4 and TRBJ1-4; possibly TRBD1 for D (5 bases). The CDR3 covers 14 residues. The V and J ends lost 6 bases and 6 bases respectively, with 14 bases between them.

This clonotype was counted many times. The chain uses TRBV5-1 and TRBJ2-3; unclear D gene. V lost 5 bases and J lost 4, with 11 bases in between. Per the germline V gene, CDR1 is SGHRS and CDR2 is YFSETQ. This CDR3 comprises 13 residues. The CDR3 DNA is TGCGCCAGCAGTTATTGGGGTTCAGATACGCAGTATTTT. This encodes CASSYWGSDTQYF. Full variable domain (rest looked up from reference TRBV5-1 and TRBJ2-3): KAGVTQTPRYLIKTRGQQVTLSCSPISGHRSVSWYQQTPGQGLQFLFEYFSETQRNKGNFPGRFSGRQFSNSRSEMNVSTLELGDSALYLCASSYWGSDTQYFGPGTRLTVL.

The chain uses TRBV20-1 and TRBJ1-1; D is unresolved. This CDR3 is 10 amino acids long. Deletions cut 4 bases from V and 5 bases from J, with 5 bases between. Germline CDR1 DFQATT, CDR2 SNEGSKA (reference sequence). In DNA form, the CDR3 reads TGCAGTGCTAAGAGGACTGAAGCTTTCTTT. Translation: CSAKRTEAFF.

Of note for this clonotype: A read error may be the cause here, since a much bigger clone is one base away. The V and J genes are TRBV6-2 or TRBV6-3 and TRBJ1-5; 7 bases fit TRBD1. With 6 bases clipped from V and 7 bases from J, the junction kept 3 bases outside the gene matches. The CDR3 extends over 12 amino acids. The germline V gene has CDR1 MNHEY and CDR2 SVGEGT. The CDR3 spells CASRTGLQPQHF. For the CDR3, the DNA is TGTGCCAGCAGGACAGGGTTACAGCCCCAGCATTTT.

At least ten counts were recorded for this clonotype. The rearrangement links TRBV12-3 or TRBV12-4 to TRBJ2-4; no clear D gene. CDR3 size: 17 residues. Trimming removed 2 bases from V and 0 bases from J, with 14 bases in between. CDR3 coding DNA: TGTGCCAGCAGTTTAATATCCTCGGGTGGAGCCAAAAACATTCAGTACTTC. It is translated as CASSLISSGGAKNIQYF.